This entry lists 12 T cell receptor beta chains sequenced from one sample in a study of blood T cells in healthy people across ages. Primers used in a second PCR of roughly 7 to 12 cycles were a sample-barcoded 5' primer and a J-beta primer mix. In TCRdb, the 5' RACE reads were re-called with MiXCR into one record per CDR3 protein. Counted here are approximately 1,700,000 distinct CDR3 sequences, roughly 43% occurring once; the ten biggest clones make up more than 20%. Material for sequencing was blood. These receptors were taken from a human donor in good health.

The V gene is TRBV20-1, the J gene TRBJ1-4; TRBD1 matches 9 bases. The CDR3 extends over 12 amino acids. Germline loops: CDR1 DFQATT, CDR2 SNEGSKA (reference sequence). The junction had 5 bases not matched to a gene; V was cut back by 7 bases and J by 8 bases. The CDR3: CSVDRGEEKLFF. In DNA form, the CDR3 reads TGCAGTGTGGACAGGGGAGAGGAAAAACTGTTTTTT.

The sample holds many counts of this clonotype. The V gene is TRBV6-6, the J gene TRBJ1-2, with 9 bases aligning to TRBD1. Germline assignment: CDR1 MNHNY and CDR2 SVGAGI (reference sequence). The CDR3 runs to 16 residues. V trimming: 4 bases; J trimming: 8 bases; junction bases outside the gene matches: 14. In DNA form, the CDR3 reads TGTGCCAGCAGTTCTCTTCGACCGGGACAGGGTATGGGCTACACCTTC. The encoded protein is CASSSLRPGQGMGYTF.

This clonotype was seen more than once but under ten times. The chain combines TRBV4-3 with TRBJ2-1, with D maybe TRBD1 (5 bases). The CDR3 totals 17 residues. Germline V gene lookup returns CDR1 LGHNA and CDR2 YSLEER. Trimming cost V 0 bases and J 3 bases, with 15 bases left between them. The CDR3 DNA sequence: TGCGCCAGCAGCCAAGATAGGGTTGAACAGGACTACAATGAGCAGTTCTTC. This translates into CASSQDRVEQDYNEQFF.

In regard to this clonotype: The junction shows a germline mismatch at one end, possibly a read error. The CDR3 DNA reads TGTGCCAGCAGCTTCTCTGTGCAGTCCTACAATGAGGAGTTCTTC. Translated: CASSFSVQSYNEEFF. The chain couples TRBV11-2 to TRBJ2-1, with D unclear. Germline assignment: CDR1 SGHAT and CDR2 FQNNGV. There are 15 residues in the CDR3.

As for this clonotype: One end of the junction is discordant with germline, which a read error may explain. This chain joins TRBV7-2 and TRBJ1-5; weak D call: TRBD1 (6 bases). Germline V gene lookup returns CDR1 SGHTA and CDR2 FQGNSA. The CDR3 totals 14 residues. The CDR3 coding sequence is TGTGCCTGCAGCCTCCGACAGGGCAATCAGCCCCAGCATTTT. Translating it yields CACSLRQGNQPQHF.

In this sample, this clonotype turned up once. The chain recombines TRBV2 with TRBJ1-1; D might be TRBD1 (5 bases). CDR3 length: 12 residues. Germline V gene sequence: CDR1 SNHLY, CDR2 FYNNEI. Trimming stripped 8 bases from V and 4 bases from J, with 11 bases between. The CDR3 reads CASGTGPTEAFF. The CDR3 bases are TGTGCCAGCGGGACGGGTCCCACTGAAGCTTTCTTT.

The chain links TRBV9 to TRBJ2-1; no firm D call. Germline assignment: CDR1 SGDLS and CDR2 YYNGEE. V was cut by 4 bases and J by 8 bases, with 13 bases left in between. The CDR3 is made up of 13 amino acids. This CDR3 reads CASSPQPVDEQFF. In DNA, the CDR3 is TGTGCCAGCAGCCCCCAACCGGTAGATGAGCAGTTCTTC.

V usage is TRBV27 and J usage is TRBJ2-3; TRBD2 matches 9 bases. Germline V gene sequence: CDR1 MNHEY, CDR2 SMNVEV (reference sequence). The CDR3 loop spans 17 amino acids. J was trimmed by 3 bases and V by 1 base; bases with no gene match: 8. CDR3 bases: TGTGCCAGCAGTTTATTGAATAGCGGGGGAGCTACAGATACGCAGTATTTT. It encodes CASSLLNSGGATDTQYF.

For the CDR3, the DNA is TGCGCCAGCAGCCCCCGCCCGGGGGTAGGTACGCAGTATTTT. This encodes CASSPRPGVGTQYF. The chain links TRBV4-3 to TRBJ2-3, with D perhaps matching TRBD2 (6 bases). Trimming pared 4 bases from V and 8 bases from J, leaving 16 bases between. The CDR3 extends over 14 amino acids. Germline V gene data show CDR1 as LGHNA and CDR2 as YSLEER.

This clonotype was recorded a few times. DNA of the CDR3: TGTGCCATCATGCAGGACTCTGGAAACACCATATATTTT. Translating gives CAIMQDSGNTIYF. The rearrangement links TRBV10-3 to TRBJ1-3; D is uncertain. The germline CDR1 and CDR2 sequences are ENHRY and SYGVKD. CDR3 size: 13 residues. V was trimmed by 7 bases and J by 0 bases, leaving 7 bases between them.

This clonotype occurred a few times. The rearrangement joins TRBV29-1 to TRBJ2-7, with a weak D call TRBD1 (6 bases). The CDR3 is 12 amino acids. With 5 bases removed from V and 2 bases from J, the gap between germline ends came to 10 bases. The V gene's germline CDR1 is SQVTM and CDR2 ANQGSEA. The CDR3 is CSVSTGPYEQYF. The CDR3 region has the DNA TGCAGCGTTTCGACAGGTCCCTACGAGCAGTACTTC.

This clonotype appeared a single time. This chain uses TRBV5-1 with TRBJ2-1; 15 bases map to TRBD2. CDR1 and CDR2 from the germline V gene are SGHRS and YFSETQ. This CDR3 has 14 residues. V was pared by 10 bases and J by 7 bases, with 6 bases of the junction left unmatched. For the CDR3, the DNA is TGCGCCGGCGGGGGACTAGCGGGGGGTAATGAGCAGTTCTTC. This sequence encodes CAGGGLAGGNEQFF.